The next 10 T cell receptor beta chains were all read from a single sample in a study of beta chain features in type 1 diabetes. Whole-study findings and limits: There was a moderate but significant shortening of TCRB CDR3s in all four CD4+ subsets of Type 1 diabetes patients.

cDNA synthesis used the whole RNA isolate, giving expressed TCRB sequences. The repertoire was sequenced with immunoSEQ multiplex PCR; TCRdb's copy has only in-frame clones and lacks some. In the table there are about 180,000 clones, 6.5% to 8.5% of which are singletons. These receptors are not linked to any known antigen. The sequencing sample was made of central memory CD4+ T cells from blood. The receptor set was obtained from a man younger than 30 with type 1 diabetes.

This clone was found a few times. V usage is TRBV5-6 and J usage is TRBJ2-1; D possibly corresponds to TRBD1 (6 bases). The length of the CDR3 is 13 residues. The germline V and J ends were trimmed by 0 bases and 9 bases, with 10 bases remaining between them. Germline assignment: CDR1 SGHDT and CDR2 YYEEEE. The CDR3 sequence is CASSLDQGREQFF. DNA of the CDR3: TGTGCCAGCAGCTTGGACCAGGGGCGTGAGCAGTTCTTC.

The V and J genes are TRBV4-1 and TRBJ2-3, with 8 positions matching TRBD2. Germline values: CDR1 MGHRA, CDR2 YSYEKL. The CDR3 is 16 residues long. V lost 1 base, J lost 5 bases, and 8 bases stayed unmatched. In nucleotides, the CDR3 is TGCGCCAGCAGCCAAGGGGAGCGGGGGTCCGGAGATACGCAGTATTTT. Amino acid sequence: CASSQGERGSGDTQYF.

This clone occurred a few times. The V gene is TRBV7-2, the J gene TRBJ2-3; 13 bases line up with TRBD2. The V and J ends lost 1 base and 1 base, in that order; junction bases with no gene match: 5. Looked up from germline, CDR1 is SGHTA and CDR2 is FQGNSA. This CDR3 is built from 18 residues. As DNA, the CDR3 is TGTGCCAGCAGCTTAGGAACTGGACTAGCGGGGGGCACAGATACGCAGTATTTT. Amino acid sequence: CASSLGTGLAGGTDTQYF.

There are a few counts of this clone. The gene calls are TRBV9 and TRBJ1-5; 9 nucleotides align to TRBD1. J lost 5 bases, V lost 3 bases, and 0 bases had no gene match. This CDR3 comprises 13 residues. Germline V gene lookup returns CDR1 SGDLS and CDR2 YYNGEE. CDR3 sequence: CASSGTGDQPQHF. CDR3 nucleotide sequence: TGTGCCAGCAGCGGGACAGGGGATCAGCCCCAGCATTTT. Full variable domain (outside the CDR3, taken from reference TRBV9 and TRBJ1-5): DSGVTQTPKHLITATGQRVTLRCSPRSGDLSVYWYQQSLDQGLQFLIQYYNGEERAKGNILERFSAQQFPDLHSELNLSSLELGDSALYFCASSGTGDQPQHFGDGTRLSIL.

The chain links TRBV11-2 to TRBJ2-5; TRBD2 matches 10 bases. This CDR3 has 15 amino acids. V shed 0 bases, J shed 7 bases, and the junction held 5 bases outside the gene matches. Germline CDR1 and CDR2: SGHAT and FQNNGV. The DNA for the CDR3 is TGTGCCAGCAGCTTAGATCTAGCGGGAGTCGCGACCCAGTACTTC. It specifies CASSLDLAGVATQYF.

The rearrangement joins TRBV30 to TRBJ2-1; tentative D call: TRBD1 (5 bases). The germline CDR1 and CDR2 sequences are GTSNPN and SVGIG (reference sequence). V gave up 0 bases and J gave up 3 bases, with 9 bases separating them. The CDR3 covers 14 residues. CDR3 in amino acids: CAWSVKGVYNEQFF. The CDR3 DNA is TGTGCCTGGAGTGTAAAAGGGGTCTACAATGAGCAGTTCTTC.

The chain employs TRBV5-6 and TRBJ2-1; D is perhaps TRBD2 (6 bases). Germline V gene lookup returns CDR1 SGHDT and CDR2 YYEEEE. V shed 1 base and J shed 0 bases, with 8 bases lying between them. CDR3 length: 15 residues. CDR3 residues: CASSLFGSSYNEQFF. CDR3 DNA: TGTGCCAGCAGCTTGTTCGGGAGCTCCTACAATGAGCAGTTCTTC.

This clone was detected a few times. The CDR3 here is CASTRGLAGNTGELFF. The CDR3 region has the DNA TGTGCCAGCACCCGAGGACTAGCGGGGAACACCGGGGAGCTGTTTTTT. This chain uses TRBV5-6 with TRBJ2-2; 11 bases match TRBD2. Germline V CDR1 and CDR2: SGHDT, YYEEEE. The V and J ends lost 6 bases and 1 base, in that order; junction bases with no gene match: 5. CDR3 length equals 16 residues.

The chain recombines TRBV5-1 with TRBJ1-1, with D possibly matching TRBD1 (5 bases). Trimming cost V 2 bases and J 5 bases, with 13 bases left between them. Germline CDR1 is SGHRS and CDR2 is YFSETQ. This CDR3 spans 14 amino acids. In nucleotides, the CDR3 is TGCGCCAGCAGCTTTAAAGGGGTGGGAACTGAAGCTTTCTTT. As protein: CASSFKGVGTEAFF.

This clone was counted between two and nine times. V and J are TRBV19 and TRBJ1-2; 11 bases are shared with TRBD1. The CDR3 length is 12 residues. V was clipped by 8 bases and J by 9 bases; unmatched bases: 5. Germline CDR1 reads LNHDA; CDR2 reads SQIVND (reference sequence). CDR3 bases: TGTGCCAGTTGGACAGGGGGCATGAGCTACACCTTC. As protein: CASWTGGMSYTF.